This is a list of T cell receptor beta chains from one sample in a study of blood T cell repertoires in COVID-19. Assay used: immunoSEQ multiplex PCR; TCRdb lists only in-frame clones, some missing. The sample holds roughly 250,000 clones, about 86% seen once. The sequenced sample was peripheral blood. Receptors were obtained from a woman in her sixties or seventies with active or convalescent COVID-19. Each CDR3 is given with its conserved first and last residue. The D gene is left open where the match is weak. A row's size may be missing; if present it is once, few, many or a size class.

>TRBD1|TRBV5-1|TRBJ2-7|.
CASSPWDSSYEQYF
TGCGCCAGCAGCCCATGGGACAGTTCCTACGAGCAGTACTTC
>.|TRBV29-1|TRBJ1-2|.
CSVVSETYGYTF
TGCAGCGTTGTTTCGGAGACTTATGGCTACACCTTC
>TRBD1|TRBV4-2|TRBJ2-5|.
CASSQEGAFWTGGARGQETQYF
TGTGCCAGCAGCCAAGAAGGGGCTTTCTGGACAGGGGGCGCGAGGGGACAAGAGACCCAGTACTTC
>.|TRBV7-2|TRBJ1-2|.
CASSSRQAYYGYTF
TGTGCCAGCAGCTCCCGACAGGCTTATTATGGCTACACCTTC
>.|TRBV7-9|TRBJ1-3|.
CASSLARGNTIYF
TGTGCCAGCAGCTTAGCGAGGGGAAACACCATATATTTT
>.|TRBV10-3|TRBJ1-1|.
CAIGDRSYLNTEAFF
TGTGCCATCGGCGACAGGTCCTACTTGAACACTGAAGCTTTCTTT
>.|TRBV18|TRBJ1-2|.
CASTTSVKTGKLIGYTF
TGTGCCAGCACCACCTCGGTTAAAACAGGGAAGTTGATCGGCTACACCTTC
>.|TRBV7-3|TRBJ2-7|many
CASSPPGVYEQYF
TGTGCCAGCAGCCCACCAGGGGTCTACGAGCAGTACTTC
>.|TRBV7-9|TRBJ2-3|.
CASSPAQGGRTDTQYF
TGTGCCAGCAGCCCAGCTCAAGGGGGTAGGACAGATACGCAGTATTTT
>.|TRBV4-3|TRBJ1-1|.
CASSQEGGTEAFF
TGCGCCAGCAGCCAAGAGGGGGGCACTGAAGCTTTCTTT
>TRBD2|TRBV19|TRBJ2-3|.
CASSSLAGGQDTQYF
TGTGCCAGTAGTAGTTTAGCGGGGGGGCAGGATACGCAGTATTTT
>TRBD1|TRBV18|TRBJ2-7|.
CASSHGDRYYEQYF
TGTGCCAGCTCACACGGGGACAGATACTACGAGCAGTACTTC
>TRBD1|TRBV10-3|TRBJ1-6|many
CAISENRGVGPLHF
TGTGCCATCAGTGAGAACAGGGGTGTAGGACCCCTCCACTTT
>TRBD2|TRBV6-5|TRBJ2-5|.
CASSPGTKETQYF
TGTGCCAGCAGTCCCGGGACTAAAGAGACCCAGTACTTC
>TRBD1|TRBV3-1/TRBV3-2|TRBJ2-3|.
CASSHQGQGGGDTQYF
TGTGCCAGCAGCCACCAGGGACAGGGTGGAGGAGATACGCAGTATTTT
>.|TRBV3-1/TRBV3-2|TRBJ1-2|.
CASSQAVDTNYGYTF
TGTGCCAGCAGCCAGGCCGTCGACACTAACTATGGCTACACCTTC
>TRBD1|TRBV4-1|TRBJ2-5|.
CASSQGQGLTFQETQYF
TGCGCCAGCAGCCAGGGACAGGGGCTAACCTTTCAAGAGACCCAGTACTTC
>.|TRBV5-6|TRBJ2-5|once
CASSLSHGKTQYF
TGTGCCAGCAGCCTTTCCCACGGGAAGACCCAGTACTTC
>.|TRBV15|TRBJ2-7|.
CATSEGRGFRYEQYF
TGTGCCACCAGCGAGGGAAGGGGGTTTAGGTACGAGCAGTACTTC
>.|TRBV5-4|TRBJ2-7|few
CASSPPSAHEQYF
TGTGCCAGCAGCCCCCCTAGCGCCCACGAGCAGTACTTC
>.|TRBV4-1|TRBJ1-5|.
CASSRRYSVSNQPQHF
TGCGCCAGCAGCCGTCGATATTCGGTAAGCAATCAGCCCCAGCATTTT
>.|TRBV4-1|TRBJ1-1|.
CASSQEELGKEAFF
TGCGCCAGCAGCCAAGAAGAGCTCGGGAAAGAAGCTTTCTTT
>TRBD2|TRBV2|TRBJ2-5|.
CASSVAGGRETQYF
TGTGCCAGCAGTGTAGCGGGGGGAAGAGAGACCCAGTACTTC
>TRBD1|TRBV2|TRBJ1-6|.
CASTGEVDSSYNSPLHF
TGTGCCTCGACAGGGGAGGTCGATAGCTCCTATAATTCACCCCTCCACTTT
>.|TRBV4-2|TRBJ2-3|.
CASSQDEIDTQYF
TGTGCCAGCAGCCAAGATGAGATAGATACGCAGTATTTT
>.|TRBV11-2|TRBJ2-1|.
CASRALAAYNEQFF
TGTGCCAGCAGGGCATTGGCAGCCTACAATGAGCAGTTCTTC
>TRBD1|TRBV11-3|TRBJ1-2|.
CASSPGTGIGYGYTF
TGTGCCAGCAGCCCAGGGACAGGGATAGGATATGGCTACACCTTC
>.|TRBV29-1|TRBJ1-4|.
CSALSGTNEKLFF
TGCAGCGCCCTTTCTGGCACTAATGAAAAACTGTTTTTT
>.|TRBV19|TRBJ2-1|.
CASSTPELDNEQFF
TGTGCCAGTAGTACACCGGAGCTCGACAATGAGCAGTTCTTC
>TRBD1|TRBV28|TRBJ1-5|once
CASSGGQGREPQHF
TGTGCCAGCAGTGGGGGACAGGGTAGGGAGCCCCAGCATTTT
>TRBD1|TRBV18|TRBJ1-2|.
CASSPFVWDREEGVYGYTF
TGTGCCAGCTCACCGTTTGTTTGGGACAGGGAAGAAGGGGTCTATGGCTACACCTTC
>TRBD1|TRBV19|TRBJ1-5|.
CASTPGQANQPQHF
TGTGCCAGTACTCCGGGACAGGCGAATCAGCCCCAGCATTTT
>.|TRBV21-1|TRBJ1-6|.
CASLRGWYSYNSPLHF
TGTGCCAGCCTTCGAGGCTGGTACTCCTATAATTCACCCCTCCACTTT
>.|TRBV29-1|TRBJ2-2|.
CSVEDPSPTGELFF
TGCAGCGTTGAAGACCCAAGCCCTACCGGGGAGCTGTTTTTT